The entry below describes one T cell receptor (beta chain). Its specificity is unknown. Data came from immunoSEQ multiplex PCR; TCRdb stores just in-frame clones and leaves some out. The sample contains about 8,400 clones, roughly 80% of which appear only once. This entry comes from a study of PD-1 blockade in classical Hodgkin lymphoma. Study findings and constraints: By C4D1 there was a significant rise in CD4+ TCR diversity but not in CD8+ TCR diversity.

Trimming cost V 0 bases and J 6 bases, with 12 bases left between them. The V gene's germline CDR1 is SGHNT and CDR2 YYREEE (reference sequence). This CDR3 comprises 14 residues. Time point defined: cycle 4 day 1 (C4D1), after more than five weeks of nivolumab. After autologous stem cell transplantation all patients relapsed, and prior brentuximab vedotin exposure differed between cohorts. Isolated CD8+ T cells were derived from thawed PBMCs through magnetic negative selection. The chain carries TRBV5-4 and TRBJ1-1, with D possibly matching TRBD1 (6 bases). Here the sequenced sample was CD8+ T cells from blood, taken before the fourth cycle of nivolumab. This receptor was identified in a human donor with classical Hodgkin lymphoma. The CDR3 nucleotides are TGTGCCAGCAGCTTGGCAGGGGATAAGGCTGAAGCTTTCTTT. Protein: CASSLAGDKAEAFF.